A selection of T cell receptor beta chains follows, all from one sample in a study of vaccination and CD4 T cells after COVID-19. These receptors have no identified antigens. TCRdb reprocessed the PCR reads via MiXCR and lists one record per CDR3 protein. Of approximately 16,000 distinct CDR3 sequences detected, less than 60% appear once; the ten largest clones hold roughly 9.4%. Source material: CD4+ T cells from blood, cultured in vitro. These receptors came from a human donor who had recovered from COVID-19. The CDR3 runs from the conserved cysteine through the conserved F or W. Fields, in order: J gene, D gene, V gene, CDR3 length, clone size, CDR3 DNA, CDR3 protein. D genes are given only for firm matches. Expanded clones are given a class, and other clones once, few, many or no size at all.

j_call: TRBJ2-7; d_call: NA; v_call: TRBV5-4; cdr3_length: 13; clone_size: NA; cdr3_nt: TGTGCCAGCAGCTTCCACGCTGGGGTCGAGCAGTACTTC; cdr3_aa: CASSFHAGVEQYF
j_call: TRBJ1-5; d_call: NA; v_call: TRBV6-1; cdr3_length: 14; clone_size: few; cdr3_nt: TGTGCCAGCAGTGAAATGGACAGCAATCAGCCCCAGCATTTT; cdr3_aa: CASSEMDSNQPQHF
j_call: TRBJ1-1; d_call: NA; v_call: TRBV5-6; cdr3_length: 13; clone_size: NA; cdr3_nt: TGTGCCAGCAGCTTGTATAAGAACACTGAAGCTTTCTTT; cdr3_aa: CASSLYKNTEAFF
j_call: TRBJ2-7; d_call: TRBD2; v_call: TRBV7-9; cdr3_length: 16; clone_size: NA; cdr3_nt: TGTGCCAGCAGCTTAGTAAGGGCTAGCGGGACCTACGAGCAGTACTTC; cdr3_aa: CASSLVRASGTYEQYF
j_call: TRBJ1-1; d_call: NA; v_call: TRBV30; cdr3_length: 15; clone_size: NA; cdr3_nt: TGTGCCTGGAGTGGGGGGCAGTTGAGTGGCACTGAAGCTTTCTTT; cdr3_aa: CAWSGGQLSGTEAFF
j_call: TRBJ1-6; d_call: TRBD1; v_call: TRBV20-1; cdr3_length: 16; clone_size: few; cdr3_nt: TGCAGTGCTAGAGATAGAATTGGACAGGGGTCTTCACCCCTCCACTTT; cdr3_aa: CSARDRIGQGSSPLHF
j_call: TRBJ1-2; d_call: TRBD1; v_call: TRBV6-1; cdr3_length: 15; clone_size: NA; cdr3_nt: TGTGCCAGCAGCTTACAGGGGGCGTCTTCCTATGGCTACACCTTC; cdr3_aa: CASSLQGASSYGYTF
j_call: TRBJ1-2; d_call: NA; v_call: TRBV7-2; cdr3_length: 14; clone_size: NA; cdr3_nt: TGTGCCAGCAGCAAACCTACCACACCCTATGGCTACACCTTC; cdr3_aa: CASSKPTTPYGYTF
j_call: TRBJ2-4; d_call: TRBD2; v_call: TRBV6-2/TRBV6-3; cdr3_length: 18; clone_size: NA; cdr3_nt: TGTGCCAGCAGCGCTTCCGGGACTAGCGGAGTAGCCAAAAACATTCAGTACTTC; cdr3_aa: CASSASGTSGVAKNIQYF
j_call: TRBJ2-2; d_call: NA; v_call: TRBV5-1; cdr3_length: 15; clone_size: NA; cdr3_nt: TGCGCCAGCAGCTTGAACATGGCGGACACCGGGGAGCTGTTTTTT; cdr3_aa: CASSLNMADTGELFF
j_call: TRBJ1-1; d_call: NA; v_call: TRBV6-5; cdr3_length: 14; clone_size: NA; cdr3_nt: TGTGCCAGCAGTTACGGCTCCAGGAACACTGAAGCTTTCTTT; cdr3_aa: CASSYGSRNTEAFF
j_call: TRBJ1-5; d_call: NA; v_call: TRBV12-3/TRBV12-4; cdr3_length: 13; clone_size: NA; cdr3_nt: TGTGCCAGCACTCCCGGACCGGGTCTGCCCCAGCATTTT; cdr3_aa: CASTPGPGLPQHF
j_call: TRBJ2-1; d_call: NA; v_call: TRBV4-2; cdr3_length: 15; clone_size: NA; cdr3_nt: TGTGCCAGCAGCCAAGATCGTAGTAGCGGAGCCGAGCAGTTCTTC; cdr3_aa: CASSQDRSSGAEQFF